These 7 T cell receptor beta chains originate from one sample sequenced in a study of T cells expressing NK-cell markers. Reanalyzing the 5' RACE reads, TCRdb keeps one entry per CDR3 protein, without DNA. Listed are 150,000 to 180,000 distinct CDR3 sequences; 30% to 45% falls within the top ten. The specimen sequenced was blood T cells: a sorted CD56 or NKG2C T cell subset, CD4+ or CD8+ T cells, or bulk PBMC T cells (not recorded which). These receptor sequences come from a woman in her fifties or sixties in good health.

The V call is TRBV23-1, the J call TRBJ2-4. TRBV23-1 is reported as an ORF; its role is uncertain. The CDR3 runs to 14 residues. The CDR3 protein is CASSRDDTKNIQYF.

CDR3 residues: CASTPGGSNTQYF. The chain employs TRBV27 and TRBJ2-3; TCRdb calls TRBD1, which cannot be checked without DNA. The CDR3 has 13 residues. Germline V gene sequence: CDR1 MNHEY, CDR2 SMNVEV (reference sequence).

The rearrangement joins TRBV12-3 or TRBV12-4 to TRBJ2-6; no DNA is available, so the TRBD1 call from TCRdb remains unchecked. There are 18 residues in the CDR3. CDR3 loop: CASSLPGQGASGANVLTF.

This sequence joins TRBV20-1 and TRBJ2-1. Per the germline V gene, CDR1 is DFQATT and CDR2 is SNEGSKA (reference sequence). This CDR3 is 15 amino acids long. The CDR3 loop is CSARDLETSANEQFF.

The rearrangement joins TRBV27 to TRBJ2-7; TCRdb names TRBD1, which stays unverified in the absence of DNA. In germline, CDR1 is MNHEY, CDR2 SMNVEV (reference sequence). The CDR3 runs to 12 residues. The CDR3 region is CASSLSGAEQYF.

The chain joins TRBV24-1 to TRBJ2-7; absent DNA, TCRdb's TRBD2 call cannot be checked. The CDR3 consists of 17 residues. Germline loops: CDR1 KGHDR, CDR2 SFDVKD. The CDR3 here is CATSILRDRDSSYEQYF.

The CDR3 loop is CASSQRGGSYNEQFF. The chain is built from TRBV4-1 and TRBJ2-1; TCRdb proposes TRBD1, but this gene call is untestable without DNA. CDR1 and CDR2 (germline): MGHRA, YSYEKL. CDR3 size: 15 residues.